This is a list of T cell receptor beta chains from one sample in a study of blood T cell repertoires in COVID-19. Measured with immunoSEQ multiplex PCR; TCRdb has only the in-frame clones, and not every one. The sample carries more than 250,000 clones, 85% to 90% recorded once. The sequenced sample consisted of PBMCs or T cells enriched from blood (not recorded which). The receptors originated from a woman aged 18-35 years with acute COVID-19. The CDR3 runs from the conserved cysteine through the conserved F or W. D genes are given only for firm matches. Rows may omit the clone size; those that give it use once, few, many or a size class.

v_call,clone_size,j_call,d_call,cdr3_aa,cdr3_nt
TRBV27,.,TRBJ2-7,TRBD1,CASSFSTGSRNEQYF,TGTGCCAGCAGTTTTTCGACAGGGAGTCGGAACGAGCAGTACTTC
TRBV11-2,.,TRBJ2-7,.,CASSLEGETGYEQYF,TGTGCCAGCAGCTTAGAAGGGGAAACGGGCTACGAGCAGTACTTC
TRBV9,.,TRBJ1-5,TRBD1,CASSGQGIGNQPQHF,TGTGCCAGCAGCGGACAGGGGATTGGCAATCAGCCCCAGCATTTT
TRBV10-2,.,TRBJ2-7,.,CASSERDNYEQYF,TGCGCCAGCAGTGAAAGGGACAACTACGAGCAGTACTTC
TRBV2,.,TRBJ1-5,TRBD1,CASSEQGATSQPQHF,TGTGCCAGCAGTGAGCAGGGGGCAACGAGTCAGCCCCAGCATTTT
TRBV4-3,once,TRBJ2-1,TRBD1,CASSPGTDPYNEQFF,TGCGCCAGCAGCCCCGGGACAGATCCCTACAATGAGCAGTTCTTC
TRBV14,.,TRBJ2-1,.,CASSPRDNEQFF,TGTGCCAGCAGCCCCCGAGACAATGAGCAGTTCTTC
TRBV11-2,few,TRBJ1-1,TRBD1,CASSLVGTGGLSEAFF,TGTGCCAGCAGCTTAGTCGGGACAGGGGGATTATCTGAAGCTTTCTTT
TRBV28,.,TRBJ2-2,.,CASGPWATNTGELFF,TGTGCCAGCGGCCCGTGGGCGACGAACACCGGGGAGCTGTTTTTT
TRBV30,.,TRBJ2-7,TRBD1,CAWSRKGAGEYF,TGTGCCTGGTCTAGGAAGGGGGCAGGGGAGTACTTC
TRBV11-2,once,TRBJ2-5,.,CASSSQGETQYF,TGTGCCAGCAGCAGTCAGGGGGAGACCCAGTACTTC
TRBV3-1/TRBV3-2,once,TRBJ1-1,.,CASSQGSFEAFF,TGTGCCAGCAGCCAAGGTTCCTTTGAAGCTTTCTTT
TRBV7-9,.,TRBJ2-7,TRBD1,CASSLVQGAGEQYF,TGTGCCAGCAGCTTAGTTCAGGGGGCGGGTGAGCAGTACTTC
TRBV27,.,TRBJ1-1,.,CASSSEIGYFF,TGTGCCAGCAGTTCTGAAATCGGGTATTTCTTT
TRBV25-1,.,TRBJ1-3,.,CASSEYWAVGGNTIYF,TGTGCCAGCAGTGAATATTGGGCAGTCGGTGGAAACACCATATATTTT
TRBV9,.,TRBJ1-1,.,CASSVTQGAEAFF,TGTGCCAGCAGCGTAACCCAAGGGGCTGAAGCTTTCTTT
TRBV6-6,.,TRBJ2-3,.,CASRPSAEDTQYF,TGTGCCAGCAGGCCCAGTGCGGAAGATACGCAGTATTTT
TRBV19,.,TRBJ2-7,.,CASSIDIHVGGIGYEQYF,TGTGCCAGTAGTATAGATATCCACGTTGGGGGGATCGGCTACGAGCAGTACTTC
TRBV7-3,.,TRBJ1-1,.,CASSLTTGNTEAFF,TGTGCCAGCAGCTTAACGACAGGGAACACTGAAGCTTTCTTT
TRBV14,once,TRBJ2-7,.,CASSQENVLVYEQYF,TGTGCCAGCAGCCAAGAGAACGTATTAGTCTACGAGCAGTACTTC
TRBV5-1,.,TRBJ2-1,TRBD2,CASRASGRTNEQFF,TGCGCCAGCAGAGCTAGCGGGAGGACCAATGAGCAGTTCTTC
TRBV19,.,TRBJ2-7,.,CASSKAESPYEQYF,TGTGCCAGTAGTAAGGCGGAGTCTCCCTACGAGCAGTACTTC
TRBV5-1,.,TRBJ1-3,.,CASSLVSGTGNTIYF,TGCGCCAGCAGCTTGGTTTCGGGGACTGGAAACACCATATATTTT